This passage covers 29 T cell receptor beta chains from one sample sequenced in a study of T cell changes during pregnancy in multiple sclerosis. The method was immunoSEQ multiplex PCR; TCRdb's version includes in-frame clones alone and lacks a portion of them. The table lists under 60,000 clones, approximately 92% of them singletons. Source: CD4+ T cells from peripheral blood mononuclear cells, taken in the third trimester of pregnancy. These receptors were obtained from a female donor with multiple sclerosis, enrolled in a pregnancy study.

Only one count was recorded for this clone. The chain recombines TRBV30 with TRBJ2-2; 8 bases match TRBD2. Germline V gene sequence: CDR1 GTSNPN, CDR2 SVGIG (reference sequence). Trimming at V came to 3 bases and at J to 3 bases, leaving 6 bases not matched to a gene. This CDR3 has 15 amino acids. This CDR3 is CAWRRGGRDTGELFF. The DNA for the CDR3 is TGTGCCTGGAGACGGGGGGGCCGTGACACCGGGGAGCTGTTTTTT.

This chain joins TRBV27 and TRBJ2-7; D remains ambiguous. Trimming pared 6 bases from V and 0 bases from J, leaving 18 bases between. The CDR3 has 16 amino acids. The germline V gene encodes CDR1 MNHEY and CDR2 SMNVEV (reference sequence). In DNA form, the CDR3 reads TGTGCCAGCAGCCCCTTGAGGTCACCTGGCTCCTACGAGCAGTACTTC. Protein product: CASSPLRSPGSYEQYF.

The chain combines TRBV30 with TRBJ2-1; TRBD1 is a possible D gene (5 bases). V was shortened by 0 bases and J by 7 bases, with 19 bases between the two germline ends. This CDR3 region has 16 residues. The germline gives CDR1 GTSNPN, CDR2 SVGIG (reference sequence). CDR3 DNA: TGTGCCTGGAGTGTACGGCAGGACCCCCCAGGGAATGAGCAGTTCTTC. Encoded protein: CAWSVRQDPPGNEQFF.

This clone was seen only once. The CDR3 reads CSVGSLHRGPYYEQYF. The CDR3 DNA follows: TGCAGCGTTGGATCTCTCCACAGGGGACCCTACTACGAGCAGTACTTC. V is TRBV29-1 and J is TRBJ2-7, with TRBD1 identical over 7 bases. The germline CDR1 and CDR2 sequences are SQVTM and ANQGSEA. The CDR3 loop spans 16 amino acids. V was clipped by 4 bases and J by 3 bases; unmatched bases: 15.

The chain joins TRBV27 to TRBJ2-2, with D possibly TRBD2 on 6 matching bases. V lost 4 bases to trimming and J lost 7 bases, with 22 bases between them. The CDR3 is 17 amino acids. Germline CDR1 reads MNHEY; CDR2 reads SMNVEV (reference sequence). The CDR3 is CASSYRTWTILDGELFF. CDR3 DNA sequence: TGTGCCAGCAGTTACCGGACCTGGACTATCCTAGACGGGGAGCTGTTTTTT.

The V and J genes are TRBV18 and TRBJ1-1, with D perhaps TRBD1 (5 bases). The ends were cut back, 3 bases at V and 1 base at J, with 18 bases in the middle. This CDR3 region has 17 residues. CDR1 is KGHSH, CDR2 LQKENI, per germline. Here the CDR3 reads CASSPLSDPGRNTEAFF. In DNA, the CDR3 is TGTGCCAGCTCACCCCTATCTGATCCAGGGCGGAACACTGAAGCTTTCTTT.

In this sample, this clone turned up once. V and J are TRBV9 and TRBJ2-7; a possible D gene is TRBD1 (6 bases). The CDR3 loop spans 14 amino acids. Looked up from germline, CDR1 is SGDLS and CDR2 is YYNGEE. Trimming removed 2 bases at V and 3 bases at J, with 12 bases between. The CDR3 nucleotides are TGTGCCAGCAGCGTCGCCGGACAGAGCTACGAGCAGTACTTC. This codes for CASSVAGQSYEQYF.

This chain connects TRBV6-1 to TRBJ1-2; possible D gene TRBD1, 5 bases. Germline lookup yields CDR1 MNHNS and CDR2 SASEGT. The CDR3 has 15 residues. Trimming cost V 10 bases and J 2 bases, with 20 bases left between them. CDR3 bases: TGTGCCATACTTGGGGGGGACGAACAGAACTATGGCTACACCTTC. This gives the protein CAILGGDEQNYGYTF.

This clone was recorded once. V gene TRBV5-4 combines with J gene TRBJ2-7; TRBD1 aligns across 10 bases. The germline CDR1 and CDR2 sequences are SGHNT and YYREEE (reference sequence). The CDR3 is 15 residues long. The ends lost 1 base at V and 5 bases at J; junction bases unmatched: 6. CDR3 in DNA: TGTGCCAGCAGCTTGCCGGGACAGGGGTACCACGAGCAGTACTTC. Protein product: CASSLPGQGYHEQYF.

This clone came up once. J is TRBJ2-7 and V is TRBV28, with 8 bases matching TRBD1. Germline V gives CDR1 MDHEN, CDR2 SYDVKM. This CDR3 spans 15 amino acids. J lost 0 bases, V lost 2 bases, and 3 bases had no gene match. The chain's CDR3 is CASSLGQGPSYEQYF. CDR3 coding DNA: TGTGCCAGCAGTTTAGGACAGGGACCCTCCTACGAGCAGTACTTC.

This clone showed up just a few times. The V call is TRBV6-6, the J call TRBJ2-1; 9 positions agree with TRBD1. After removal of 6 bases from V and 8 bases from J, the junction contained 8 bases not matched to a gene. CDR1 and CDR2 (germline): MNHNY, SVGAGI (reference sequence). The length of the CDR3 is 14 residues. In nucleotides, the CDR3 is TGTGCCAGCAGCCGCGGGACAGGGCATGATGAGCAGTTCTTC. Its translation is CASSRGTGHDEQFF.

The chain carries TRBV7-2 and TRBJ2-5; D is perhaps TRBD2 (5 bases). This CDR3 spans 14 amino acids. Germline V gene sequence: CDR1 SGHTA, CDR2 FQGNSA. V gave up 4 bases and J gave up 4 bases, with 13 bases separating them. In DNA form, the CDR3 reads TGTGCCAGCAGCTCCCCGCCTGGGAGAGAGACCCAGTACTTC. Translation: CASSSPPGRETQYF.

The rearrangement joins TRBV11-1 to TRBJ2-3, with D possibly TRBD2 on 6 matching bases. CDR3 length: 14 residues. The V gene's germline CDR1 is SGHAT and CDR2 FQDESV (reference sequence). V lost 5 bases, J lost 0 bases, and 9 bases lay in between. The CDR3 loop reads CASSTGTSTDTQYF. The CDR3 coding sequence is TGTGCCAGCAGCACCGGGACTAGCACAGATACGCAGTATTTT.

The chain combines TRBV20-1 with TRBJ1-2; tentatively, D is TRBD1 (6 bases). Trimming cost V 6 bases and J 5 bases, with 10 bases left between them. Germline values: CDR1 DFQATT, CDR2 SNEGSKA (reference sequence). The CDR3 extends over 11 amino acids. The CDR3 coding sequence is TGCAGTGCAAATACAGGGTATGGCTACACCTTC. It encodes CSANTGYGYTF.

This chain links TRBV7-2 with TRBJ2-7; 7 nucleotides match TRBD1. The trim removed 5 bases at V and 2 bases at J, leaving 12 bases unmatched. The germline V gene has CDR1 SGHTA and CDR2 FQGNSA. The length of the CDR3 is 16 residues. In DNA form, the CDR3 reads TGTGCCAGCAGCCGATACTCAACCGGGACAGCCTACGAGCAGTACTTC. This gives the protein CASSRYSTGTAYEQYF.

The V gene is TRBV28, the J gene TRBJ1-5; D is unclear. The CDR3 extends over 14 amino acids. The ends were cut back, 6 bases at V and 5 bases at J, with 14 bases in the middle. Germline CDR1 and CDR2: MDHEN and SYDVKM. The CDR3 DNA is TGTGCCAGCAGCGGCCCTGGAGGCTATCAGCCCCAGCATTTT. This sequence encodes CASSGPGGYQPQHF. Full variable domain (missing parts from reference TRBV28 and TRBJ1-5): DVKVTQSSRYLVKRTGEKVFLECVQDMDHENMFWYRQDPGLGLRLIYFSYDVKMKEKGDIPEGYSVSREKKERFSLILESASTNQTSMYLCASSGPGGYQPQHFGDGTRLSIL.

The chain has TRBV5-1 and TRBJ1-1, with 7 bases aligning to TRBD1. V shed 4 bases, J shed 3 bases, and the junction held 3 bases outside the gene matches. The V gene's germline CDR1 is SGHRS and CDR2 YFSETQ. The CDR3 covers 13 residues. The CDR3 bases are TGCGCCAGCAGCACCGACAGGGACACTGAAGCTTTCTTT. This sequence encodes CASSTDRDTEAFF. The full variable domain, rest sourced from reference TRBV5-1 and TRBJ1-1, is KAGVTQTPRYLIKTRGQQVTLSCSPISGHRSVSWYQQTPGQGLQFLFEYFSETQRNKGNFPGRFSGRQFSNSRSEMNVSTLELGDSALYLCASSTDRDTEAFFGQGTRLTVV.

The CDR3 spells CSVGTGTAFREQYF. The CDR3 DNA sequence: TGCAGCGTTGGCACCGGGACAGCGTTTCGCGAGCAGTACTTC. This sequence joins TRBV29-1 and TRBJ2-7; 7 positions agree with TRBD1. Trimming took 4 bases from V and 6 from J; bases not matched to a gene: 12. Per germline, CDR1 SQVTM and CDR2 ANQGSEA. This CDR3 region has 14 residues.

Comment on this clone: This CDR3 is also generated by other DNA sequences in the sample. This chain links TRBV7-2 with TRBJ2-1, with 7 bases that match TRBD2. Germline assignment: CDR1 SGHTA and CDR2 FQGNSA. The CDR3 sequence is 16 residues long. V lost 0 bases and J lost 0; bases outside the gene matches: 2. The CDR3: CASSLATGGSYNEQFF. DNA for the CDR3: TGTGCCAGCAGCTTAGCGACGGGGGGCTCCTACAATGAGCAGTTCTTC.

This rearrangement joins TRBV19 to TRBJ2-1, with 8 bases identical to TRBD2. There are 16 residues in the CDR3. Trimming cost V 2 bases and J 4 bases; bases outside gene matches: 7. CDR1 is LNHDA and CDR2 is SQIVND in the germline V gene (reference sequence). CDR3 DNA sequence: TGTGCCAGTAGTATATACGGTAGCGGGACTTACAATGAGCAGTTCTTC. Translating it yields CASSIYGSGTYNEQFF.

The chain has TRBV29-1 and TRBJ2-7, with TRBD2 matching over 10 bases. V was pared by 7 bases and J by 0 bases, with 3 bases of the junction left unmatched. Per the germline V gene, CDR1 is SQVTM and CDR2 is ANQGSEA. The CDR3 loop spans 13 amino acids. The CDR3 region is CSASSGSSYEQYF. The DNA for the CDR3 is TGCAGCGCGTCTAGCGGGAGCTCCTACGAGCAGTACTTC.

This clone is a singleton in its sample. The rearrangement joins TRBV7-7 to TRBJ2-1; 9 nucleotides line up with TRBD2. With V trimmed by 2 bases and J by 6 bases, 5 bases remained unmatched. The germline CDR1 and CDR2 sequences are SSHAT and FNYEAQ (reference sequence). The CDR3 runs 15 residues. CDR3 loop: CASSLLAGAFNEQFF. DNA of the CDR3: TGTGCCAGCAGCTTATTAGCGGGGGCCTTCAATGAGCAGTTCTTC.

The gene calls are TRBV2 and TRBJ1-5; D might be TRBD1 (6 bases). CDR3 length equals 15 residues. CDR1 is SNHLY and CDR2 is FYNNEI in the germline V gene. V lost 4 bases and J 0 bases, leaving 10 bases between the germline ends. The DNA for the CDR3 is TGTGCCAGCAGTGTTGGGGGGGCTAGCAATCAGCCCCAGCATTTT. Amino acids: CASSVGGASNQPQHF.

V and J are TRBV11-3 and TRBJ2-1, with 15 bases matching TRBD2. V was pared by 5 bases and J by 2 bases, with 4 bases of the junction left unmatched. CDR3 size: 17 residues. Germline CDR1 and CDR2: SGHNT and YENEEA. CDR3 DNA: TGTGCCAGCAGCAAGGGACTAGCGGGAGGTGCCTACAATGAGCAGTTCTTC. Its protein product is CASSKGLAGGAYNEQFF.

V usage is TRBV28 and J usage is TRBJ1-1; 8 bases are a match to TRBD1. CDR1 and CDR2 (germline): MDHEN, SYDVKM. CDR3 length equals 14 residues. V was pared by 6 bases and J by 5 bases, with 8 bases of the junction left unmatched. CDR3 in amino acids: CASRIQGAKTEAFF. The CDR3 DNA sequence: TGTGCCAGCAGGATCCAGGGGGCAAAAACTGAAGCTTTCTTT.

Here the CDR3 DNA reads TGTGCCAGCAGCACCCAAGTGGGCCTGTTAAATGAGCAGTTCTTC. This gives the protein CASSTQVGLLNEQFF. V and J are TRBV7-9 and TRBJ2-1; unclear D gene. Germline CDR1 and CDR2: SEHNR and FQNEAQ (reference sequence). Trimming took 5 bases from V and 7 from J, leaving 18 bases between them. CDR3 length: 15 amino acids. The variable domain in full, completed from reference TRBV7-9 and TRBJ2-1, reads DTGVSQNPRHKITKRGQNVTFRCDPISEHNRLYWYRQTLGQGPEFLTYFQNEAQLEKSRLLSDRFSAERPKGSFSTLEIQRTEQGDSAMYLCASSTQVGLLNEQFFGPGTRLTVL.

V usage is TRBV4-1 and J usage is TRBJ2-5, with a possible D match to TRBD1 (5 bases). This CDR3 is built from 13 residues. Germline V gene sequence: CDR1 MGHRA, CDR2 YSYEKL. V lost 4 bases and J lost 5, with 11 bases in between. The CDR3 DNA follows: TGCGCCAGCAGCCTAGGGGTTCCGGAGACCCAGTACTTC. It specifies CASSLGVPETQYF.

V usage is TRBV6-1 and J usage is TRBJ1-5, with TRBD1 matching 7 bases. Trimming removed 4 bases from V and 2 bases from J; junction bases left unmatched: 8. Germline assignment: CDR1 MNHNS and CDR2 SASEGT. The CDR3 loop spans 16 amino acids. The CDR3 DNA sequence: TGTGCCAGCAGTGCCCGACAGGGAATCGGCAATCAGCCCCAGCATTTT. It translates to CASSARQGIGNQPQHF.

For the CDR3, the DNA is TGCGCCAGCAGCTCTGTCCCGGGACAGTTTATCTCTGGAAACACCATATATTTT. Its translation: CASSSVPGQFISGNTIYF. The chain employs TRBV5-1 and TRBJ1-3, with 7 bases matching TRBD1. Losses at the gene ends were 3 bases for V and 0 bases for J; bases not matched to a gene: 12. The CDR3 spans 18 residues. Germline CDR1 reads SGHRS; CDR2 reads YFSETQ.